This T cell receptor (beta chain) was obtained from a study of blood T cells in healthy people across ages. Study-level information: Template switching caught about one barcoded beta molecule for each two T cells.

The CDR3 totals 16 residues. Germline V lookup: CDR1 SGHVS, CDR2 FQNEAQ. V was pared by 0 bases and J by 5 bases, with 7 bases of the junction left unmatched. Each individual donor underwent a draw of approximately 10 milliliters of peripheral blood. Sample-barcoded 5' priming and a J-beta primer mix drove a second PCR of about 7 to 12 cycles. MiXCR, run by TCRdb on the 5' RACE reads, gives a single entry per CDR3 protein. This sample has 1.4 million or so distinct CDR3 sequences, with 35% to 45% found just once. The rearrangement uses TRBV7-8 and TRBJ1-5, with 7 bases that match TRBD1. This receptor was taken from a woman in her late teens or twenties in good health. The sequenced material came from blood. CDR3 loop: CASSLARAGGHQPQHF. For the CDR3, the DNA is TGTGCCAGCAGCTTAGCGAGGGCAGGGGGACATCAGCCCCAGCATTTT.